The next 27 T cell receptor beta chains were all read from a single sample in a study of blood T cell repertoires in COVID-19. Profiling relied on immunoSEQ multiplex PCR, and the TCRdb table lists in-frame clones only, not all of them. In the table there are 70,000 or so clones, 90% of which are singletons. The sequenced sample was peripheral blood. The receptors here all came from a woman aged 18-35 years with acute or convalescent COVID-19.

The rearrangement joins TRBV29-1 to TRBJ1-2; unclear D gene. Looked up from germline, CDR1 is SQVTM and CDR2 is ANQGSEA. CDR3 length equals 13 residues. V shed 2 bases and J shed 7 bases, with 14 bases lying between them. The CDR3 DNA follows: TGCAGCGTTGAATCCGGGGTGGGGAGTGGCTACACCTTC. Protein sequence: CSVESGVGSGYTF.

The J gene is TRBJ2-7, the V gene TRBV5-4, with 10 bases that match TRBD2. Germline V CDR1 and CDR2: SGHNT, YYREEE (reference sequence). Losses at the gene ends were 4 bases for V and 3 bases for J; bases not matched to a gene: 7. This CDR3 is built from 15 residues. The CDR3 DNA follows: TGTGCCAGCAGCATATCGACTAGCGGGTTCTACGAGCAGTACTTC. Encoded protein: CASSISTSGFYEQYF. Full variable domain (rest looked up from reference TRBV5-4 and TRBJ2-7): ETGVTQSPTHLIKTRGQQVTLRCSSQSGHNTVSWYQQALGQGPQFIFQYYREEENGRGNFPPRFSGLQFPNYSSELNVNALELDDSALYLCASSISTSGFYEQYFGPGTRLTVT.

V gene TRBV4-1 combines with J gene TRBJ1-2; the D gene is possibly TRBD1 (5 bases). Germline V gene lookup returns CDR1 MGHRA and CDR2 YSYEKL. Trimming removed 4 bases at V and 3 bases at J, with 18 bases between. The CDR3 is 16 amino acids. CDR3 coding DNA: TGCGCCAGCAGCCTCACGCCCGGGGGTAGTGACTATGGCTACACCTTC. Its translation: CASSLTPGGSDYGYTF.

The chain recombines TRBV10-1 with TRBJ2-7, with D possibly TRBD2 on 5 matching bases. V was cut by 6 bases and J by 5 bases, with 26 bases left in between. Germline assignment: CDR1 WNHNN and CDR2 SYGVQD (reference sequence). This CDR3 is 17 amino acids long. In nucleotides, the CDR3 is TGCGCCAGCAGAGTACTACCGGGAACACCCTTGAGGGACGAGCAGTACTTC. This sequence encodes CASRVLPGTPLRDEQYF.

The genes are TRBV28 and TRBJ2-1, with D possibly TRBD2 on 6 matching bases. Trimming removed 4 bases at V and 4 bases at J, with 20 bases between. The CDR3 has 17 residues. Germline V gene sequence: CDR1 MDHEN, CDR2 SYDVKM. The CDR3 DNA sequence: TGTGCCAGCAGTTCTCAGACTAGTCCCATCCTTTACAATGAGCAGTTCTTC. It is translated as CASSSQTSPILYNEQFF.

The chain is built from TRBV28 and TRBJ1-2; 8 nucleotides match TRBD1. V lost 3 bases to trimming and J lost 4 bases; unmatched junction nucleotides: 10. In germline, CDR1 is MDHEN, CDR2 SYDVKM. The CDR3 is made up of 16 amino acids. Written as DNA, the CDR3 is TGTGCCAGCAGTTTTACATCCGGGGGGACAGGCTATGGCTACACCTTC. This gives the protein CASSFTSGGTGYGYTF.

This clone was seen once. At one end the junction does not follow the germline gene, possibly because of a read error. The CDR3 coding sequence is TGCAGCGTCGAAGGACTAGCGGGGCGCACAGATACGCAGTATTTT. As protein: CSVEGLAGRTDTQYF. V gene TRBV29-1 combines with J gene TRBJ2-3; 12 bases map to TRBD2. The CDR3 sequence is 15 residues long. The V gene's germline CDR1 is SQVTM and CDR2 ANQGSEA.

The CDR3 DNA reads as TGCGCCAGCAGTGCGACAGACAGAAATCAGCCCCAGCATTTT. Translated, it gives CASSATDRNQPQHF. This chain joins TRBV10-2 and TRBJ1-5; D perhaps matches TRBD1 (5 bases). The V end lost 4 bases, the J end lost 4 bases, and 11 bases lay between the germline ends. The CDR3 contains 14 residues. CDR1 is WSHSY and CDR2 is SAAADI in the germline V gene.

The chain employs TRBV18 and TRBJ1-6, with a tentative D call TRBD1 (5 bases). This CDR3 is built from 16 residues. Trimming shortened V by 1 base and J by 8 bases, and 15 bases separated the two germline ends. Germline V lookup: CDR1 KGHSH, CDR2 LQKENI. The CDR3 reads CASSPRVGGMDSPLHF. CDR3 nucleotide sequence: TGTGCCAGCTCACCACGCGTGGGGGGGATGGATTCACCCCTCCACTTT.

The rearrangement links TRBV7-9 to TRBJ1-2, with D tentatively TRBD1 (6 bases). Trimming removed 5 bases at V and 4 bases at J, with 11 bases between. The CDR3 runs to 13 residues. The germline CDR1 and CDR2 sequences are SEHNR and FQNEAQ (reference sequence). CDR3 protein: CASSAQGSYGYTF. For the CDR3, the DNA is TGTGCCAGCAGCGCCCAGGGGTCCTATGGCTACACCTTC.

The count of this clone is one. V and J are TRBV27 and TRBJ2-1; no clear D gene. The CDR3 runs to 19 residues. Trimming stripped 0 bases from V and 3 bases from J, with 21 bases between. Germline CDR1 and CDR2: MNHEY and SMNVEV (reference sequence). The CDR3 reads CASSLSNTDSGSFYNEQFF. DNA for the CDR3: TGTGCCAGCAGTTTATCTAATACGGATTCGGGTAGTTTCTACAATGAGCAGTTCTTC.

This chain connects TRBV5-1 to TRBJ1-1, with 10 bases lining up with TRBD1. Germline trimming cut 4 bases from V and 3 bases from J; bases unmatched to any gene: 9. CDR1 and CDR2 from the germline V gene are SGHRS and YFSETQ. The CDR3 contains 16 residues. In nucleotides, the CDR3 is TGCGCCAGCAGCCATAACCCCGGGACAGGGGACACTGAAGCTTTCTTT. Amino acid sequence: CASSHNPGTGDTEAFF.

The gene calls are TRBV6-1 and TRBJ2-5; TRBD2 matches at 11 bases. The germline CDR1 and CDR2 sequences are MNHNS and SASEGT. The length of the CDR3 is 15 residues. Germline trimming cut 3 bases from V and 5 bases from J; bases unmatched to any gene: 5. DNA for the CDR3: TGTGCCAGCAGTGATAGCGGGGGGGCCGGGGAGACCCAGTACTTC. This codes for CASSDSGGAGETQYF.

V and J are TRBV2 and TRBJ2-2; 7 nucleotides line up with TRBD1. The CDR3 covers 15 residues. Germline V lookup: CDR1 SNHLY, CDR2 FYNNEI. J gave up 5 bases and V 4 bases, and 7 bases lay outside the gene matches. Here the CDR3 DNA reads TGTGCCAGCAGTGTTAGGGGGCTGGGGACCGGGGAGCTGTTTTTT. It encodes CASSVRGLGTGELFF.

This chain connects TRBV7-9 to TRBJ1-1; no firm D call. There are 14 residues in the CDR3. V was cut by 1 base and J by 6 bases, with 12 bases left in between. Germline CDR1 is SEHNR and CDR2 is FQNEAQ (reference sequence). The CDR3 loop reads CASSLGGLEAEAFF. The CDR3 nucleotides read TGTGCCAGCAGCTTAGGAGGGCTGGAGGCTGAAGCTTTCTTT. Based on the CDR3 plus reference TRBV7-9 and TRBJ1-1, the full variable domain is DTGVSQNPRHKITKRGQNVTFRCDPISEHNRLYWYRQTLGQGPEFLTYFQNEAQLEKSRLLSDRFSAERPKGSFSTLEIQRTEQGDSAMYLCASSLGGLEAEAFFGQGTRLTVV.

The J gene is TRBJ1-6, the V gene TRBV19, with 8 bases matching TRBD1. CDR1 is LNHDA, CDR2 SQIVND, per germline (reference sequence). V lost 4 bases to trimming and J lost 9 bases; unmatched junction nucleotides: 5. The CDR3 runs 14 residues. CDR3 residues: CASSTTGGLSPLHF. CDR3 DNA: TGTGCCAGTAGTACTACAGGGGGTCTTTCACCCCTCCACTTT.

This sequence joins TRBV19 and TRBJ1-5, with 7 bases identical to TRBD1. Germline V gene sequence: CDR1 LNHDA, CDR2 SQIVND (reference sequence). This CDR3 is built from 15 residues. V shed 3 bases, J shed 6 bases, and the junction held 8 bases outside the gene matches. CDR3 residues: CASSIVTGVVQPQHF. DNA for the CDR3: TGTGCCAGTAGTATTGTTACAGGGGTGGTTCAGCCCCAGCATTTT.

The CDR3: CASSFPLAATSTDTQYF. The CDR3 region has the DNA TGTGCCAGCAGCTTCCCGTTGGCCGCGACTAGCACAGATACGCAGTATTTT. The chain joins TRBV7-9 to TRBJ2-3; D gene unclear. V was cut by 3 bases and J by 0 bases, with 16 bases left in between. In germline, CDR1 is SEHNR, CDR2 FQNEAQ (reference sequence). There are 17 residues in the CDR3.

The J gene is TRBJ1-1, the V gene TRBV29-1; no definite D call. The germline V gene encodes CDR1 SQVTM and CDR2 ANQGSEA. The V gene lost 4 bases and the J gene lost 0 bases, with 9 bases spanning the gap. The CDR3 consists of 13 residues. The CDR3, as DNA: TGCAGCGTTGCGGGGAGCATGAACACTGAAGCTTTCTTT. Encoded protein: CSVAGSMNTEAFF.

The CDR3 loop reads CASSFSRDRAYEQYF. DNA of the CDR3: TGTGCCAGCAGCTTTTCCCGGGACAGGGCCTACGAGCAGTACTTC. The chain combines TRBV7-8 with TRBJ2-7; TRBD1 agrees at 9 bases. The CDR3 extends over 15 amino acids. V gave up 3 bases and J gave up 2 bases; unmatched junction bases: 5. Per germline, CDR1 SGHVS and CDR2 FQNEAQ.

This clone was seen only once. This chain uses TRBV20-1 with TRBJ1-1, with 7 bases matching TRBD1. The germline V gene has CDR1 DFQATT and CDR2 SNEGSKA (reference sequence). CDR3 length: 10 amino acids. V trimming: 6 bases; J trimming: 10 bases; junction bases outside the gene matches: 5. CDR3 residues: CSAADRVAFF. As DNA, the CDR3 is TGCAGTGCAGCCGACAGGGTAGCTTTCTTT.

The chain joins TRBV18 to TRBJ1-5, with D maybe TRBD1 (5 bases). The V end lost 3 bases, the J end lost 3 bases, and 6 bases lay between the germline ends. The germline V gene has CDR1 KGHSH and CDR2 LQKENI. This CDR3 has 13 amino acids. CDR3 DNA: TGTGCCAGCTCACCGACAGTCAATCAGCCCCAGCATTTT. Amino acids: CASSPTVNQPQHF.

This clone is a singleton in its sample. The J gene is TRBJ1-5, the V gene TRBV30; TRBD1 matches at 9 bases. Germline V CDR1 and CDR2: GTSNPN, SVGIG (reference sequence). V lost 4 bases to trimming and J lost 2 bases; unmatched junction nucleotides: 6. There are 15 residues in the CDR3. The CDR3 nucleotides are TGTGCCTGGAAAAGGACAGGGGCCGGCAATCAGCCCCAGCATTTT. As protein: CAWKRTGAGNQPQHF.

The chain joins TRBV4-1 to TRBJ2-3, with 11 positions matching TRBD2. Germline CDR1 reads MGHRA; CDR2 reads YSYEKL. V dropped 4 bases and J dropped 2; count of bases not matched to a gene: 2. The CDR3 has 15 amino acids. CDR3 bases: TGCGCCAGCAGCCGACTAGCGGGGCCCACAGATACGCAGTATTTT. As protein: CASSRLAGPTDTQYF.

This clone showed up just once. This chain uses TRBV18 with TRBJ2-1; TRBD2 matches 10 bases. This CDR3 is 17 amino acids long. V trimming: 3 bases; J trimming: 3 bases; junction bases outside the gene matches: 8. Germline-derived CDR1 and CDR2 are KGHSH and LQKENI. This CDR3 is CASSPPHGTSDYNEQFF. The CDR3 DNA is TGTGCCAGCTCACCGCCCCACGGGACTAGCGACTACAATGAGCAGTTCTTC.

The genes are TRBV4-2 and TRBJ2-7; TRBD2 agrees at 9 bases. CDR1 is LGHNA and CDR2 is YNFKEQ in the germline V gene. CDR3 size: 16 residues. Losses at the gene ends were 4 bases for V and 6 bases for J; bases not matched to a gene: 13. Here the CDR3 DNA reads TGTGCCAGCAGCCCCAGTCTTGCTAGCGGGGTTCGCGAGCAGTACTTC. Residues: CASSPSLASGVREQYF.

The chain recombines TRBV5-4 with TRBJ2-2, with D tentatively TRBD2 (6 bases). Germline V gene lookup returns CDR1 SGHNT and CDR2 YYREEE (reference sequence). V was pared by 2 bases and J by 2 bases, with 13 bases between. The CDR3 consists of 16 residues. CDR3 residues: CASSLDLGGNTGELFF. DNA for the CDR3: TGTGCCAGCAGCTTAGATCTCGGGGGTAACACCGGGGAGCTGTTTTTT. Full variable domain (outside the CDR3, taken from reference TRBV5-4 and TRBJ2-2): ETGVTQSPTHLIKTRGQQVTLRCSSQSGHNTVSWYQQALGQGPQFIFQYYREEENGRGNFPPRFSGLQFPNYSSELNVNALELDDSALYLCASSLDLGGNTGELFFGEGSRLTVL.